The 5 T cell receptor beta chains below were found in one sample sequenced in a study of blood T cell repertoires in COVID-19. The protocol was immunoSEQ multiplex PCR, while the TCRdb copy is restricted to in-frame clones and leaves out a portion. Among about 63,000 clones listed, about three quarters were seen once. The sequencing input was peripheral blood. Receptor source: a woman older than 75 with acute or convalescent COVID-19.

This clone was picked up many times. The rearrangement joins TRBV7-3 to TRBJ2-3; maybe TRBD1 (6 bases). CDR1 and CDR2 from the germline V gene are SGHTA and FQGTGA. The germline V and J ends were trimmed by 8 bases and 5 bases, with 14 bases remaining between them. There are 13 residues in the CDR3. The CDR3 region is CASATQGEDTQYF. CDR3 sequence (DNA): TGTGCCAGCGCAACACAGGGTGAAGATACGCAGTATTTT.

V and J are TRBV10-3 and TRBJ2-7; the match to TRBD2 covers 7 bases. CDR3 length equals 13 residues. Germline V lookup: CDR1 ENHRY, CDR2 SYGVKD. V dropped 5 bases and J dropped 6; count of bases not matched to a gene: 7. The CDR3 nucleotides read TGTGCCATCAGTTGGGGGGGGAGCGCCGAGCAGTACTTC. Amino acid sequence: CAISWGGSAEQYF.

The chain has TRBV7-9 and TRBJ2-3; D not resolved. The CDR3 runs to 13 residues. V was shortened by 1 base and J by 4 bases, with 6 bases between the two germline ends. Germline loops: CDR1 SEHNR, CDR2 FQNEAQ (reference sequence). The DNA of the CDR3 is TGTGCCAGCAGCTTAGATGGCTCAGATACGCAGTATTTT. It codes for CASSLDGSDTQYF.

The chain uses TRBV19 and TRBJ1-2, with 7 bases fitting TRBD1. This CDR3 contains 15 residues. CDR1 LNHDA and CDR2 SQIVND come from the germline V gene (reference sequence). With 4 bases clipped from V and 5 bases from J, the junction kept 10 bases outside the gene matches. CDR3 sequence: CASSKSWTGDYGYTF. CDR3 nucleotides: TGTGCCAGTAGTAAATCCTGGACAGGCGATTATGGCTACACCTTC.

CDR3 coding DNA: TGTGCCAGCAGTGAAGGGAGGGGAAATATCCCCAATGCTCCCCTCCACTTT. As protein: CASSEGRGNIPNAPLHF. The rearrangement uses TRBV2 and TRBJ1-6; maybe TRBD1 (5 bases). Germline loops: CDR1 SNHLY, CDR2 FYNNEI. Trimming stripped 1 base from V and 13 bases from J, with 23 bases between. This CDR3 has 17 amino acids.